This TCR beta chain is from a study of vaccination effects on CD4 cells after COVID-19. General observations from the study: In the late period after vaccination, infection- and vaccine-induced clones contracted markedly.

The data were produced by immunoSEQ multiplex PCR, yet TCRdb's version contains in-frame clones alone and is incomplete. The table has just under 45,000 clones, around 80% seen once. Before sequencing, viral peptide pools were used by the ViraFEST assay to expand antigen-specific CD4+ T cells. The culture ran for around nine days, and then CD4+ T cells were isolated. Nobody among the vaccine recipients had prior SARS-CoV-2 infection (nucleocapsid antibodies were negative). In culture with roughly 10 IU/ml IL-2 and around 10 ug/ml peptides, PBMC were grown at a few million per well. Trimming stripped 11 bases from V and 2 bases from J, with 19 bases between. The CDR3 length is 15 residues. Germline assignment: CDR1 SGHAT and CDR2 FQNNGV. For this clone: Its antigen is unknown.

The specimen was CD4+ T cells from PBMCs cultured with SARS-CoV-2 spike peptides, collected before COVID-19 vaccination. The V gene is TRBV11-2, the J gene TRBJ1-3; a weak D match, TRBD1 (6 bases). This TCR was recovered from a human donor who received a COVID-19 vaccine. CDR3 region: CARSWRGSPGNTIYF. The CDR3 DNA reads TGTGCCCGATCGTGGAGGGGGTCCCCTGGAAACACCATATATTTT.